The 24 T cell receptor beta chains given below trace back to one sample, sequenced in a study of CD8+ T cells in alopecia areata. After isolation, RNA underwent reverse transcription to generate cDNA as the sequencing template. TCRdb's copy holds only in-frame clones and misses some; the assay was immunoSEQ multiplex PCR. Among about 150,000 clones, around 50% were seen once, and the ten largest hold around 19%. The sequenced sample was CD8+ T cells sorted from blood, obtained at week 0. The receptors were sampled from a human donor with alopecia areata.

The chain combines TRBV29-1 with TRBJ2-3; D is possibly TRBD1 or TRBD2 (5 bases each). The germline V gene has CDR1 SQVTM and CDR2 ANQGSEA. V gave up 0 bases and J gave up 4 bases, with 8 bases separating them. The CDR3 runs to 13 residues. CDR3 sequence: CSVEEGTPDTQYF. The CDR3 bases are TGCAGCGTTGAAGAAGGGACCCCAGATACGCAGTATTTT.

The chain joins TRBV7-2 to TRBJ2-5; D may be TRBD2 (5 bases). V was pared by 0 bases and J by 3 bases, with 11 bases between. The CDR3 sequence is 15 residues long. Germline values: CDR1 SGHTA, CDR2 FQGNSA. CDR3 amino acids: CASSLARVYKETQYF. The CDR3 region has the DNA TGTGCCAGCAGCTTAGCGCGGGTGTACAAAGAGACCCAGTACTTC.

The CDR3 here is CASALTLASYNEQFF. Here the CDR3 DNA reads TGTGCCAGCGCCCTGACTCTCGCCTCCTACAATGAGCAGTTCTTC. The chain carries TRBV2 and TRBJ2-1; D is undetermined. Germline CDR1 and CDR2: SNHLY and FYNNEI. Deletions cut 8 bases from V and 0 bases from J, with 14 bases between. The CDR3 sequence is 15 residues long.

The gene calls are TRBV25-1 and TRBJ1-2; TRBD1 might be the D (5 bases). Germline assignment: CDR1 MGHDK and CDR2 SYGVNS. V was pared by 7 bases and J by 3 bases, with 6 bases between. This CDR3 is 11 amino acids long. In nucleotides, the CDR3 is TGTGCCAGCACGGGGGACTATGGCTACACCTTC. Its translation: CASTGDYGYTF.

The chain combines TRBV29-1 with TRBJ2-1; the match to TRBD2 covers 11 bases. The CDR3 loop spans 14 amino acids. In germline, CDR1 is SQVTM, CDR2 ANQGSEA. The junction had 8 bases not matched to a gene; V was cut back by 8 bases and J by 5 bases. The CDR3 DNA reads TGCAGCTTCCTAGCGGGGGGTGCCCACAATGAGCAGTTCTTC. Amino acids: CSFLAGGAHNEQFF.

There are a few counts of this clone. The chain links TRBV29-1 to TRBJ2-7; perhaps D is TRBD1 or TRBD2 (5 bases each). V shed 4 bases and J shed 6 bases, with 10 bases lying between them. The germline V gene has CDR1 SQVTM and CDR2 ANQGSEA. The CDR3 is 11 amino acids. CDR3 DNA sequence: TGCAGCGTTGTGGCTGGGGGCGAGCAGTACTTC. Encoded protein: CSVVAGGEQYF.

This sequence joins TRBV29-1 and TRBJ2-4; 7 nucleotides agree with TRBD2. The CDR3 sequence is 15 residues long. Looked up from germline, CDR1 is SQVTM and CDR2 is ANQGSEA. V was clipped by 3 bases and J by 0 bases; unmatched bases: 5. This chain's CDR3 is CSVEGGMLAKNIQYF. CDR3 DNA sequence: TGCAGCGTTGAGGGGGGGATGCTAGCCAAAAACATTCAGTACTTC. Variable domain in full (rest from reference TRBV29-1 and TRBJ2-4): SAVISQKPSRDICQRGTSLTIQCQVDSQVTMMFWYRQQPGQSLTLIATANQGSEATYESGFVIDKFPISRPNLTFSTLTVSNMSPEDSSIYLCSVEGGMLAKNIQYFGAGTRLSVL.

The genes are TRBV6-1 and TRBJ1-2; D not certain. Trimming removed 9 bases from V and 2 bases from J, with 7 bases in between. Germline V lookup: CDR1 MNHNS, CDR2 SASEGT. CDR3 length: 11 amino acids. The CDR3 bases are TGTGCCAGTACTGAGAACTATGGCTACACCTTC. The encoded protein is CASTENYGYTF.

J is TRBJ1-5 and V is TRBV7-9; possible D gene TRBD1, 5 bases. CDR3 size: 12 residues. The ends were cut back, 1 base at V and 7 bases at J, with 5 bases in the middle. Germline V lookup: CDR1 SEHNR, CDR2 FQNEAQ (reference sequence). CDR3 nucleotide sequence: TGTGCCAGCAGCTTAGAGGGGCAGCCCCAGCATTTT. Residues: CASSLEGQPQHF.

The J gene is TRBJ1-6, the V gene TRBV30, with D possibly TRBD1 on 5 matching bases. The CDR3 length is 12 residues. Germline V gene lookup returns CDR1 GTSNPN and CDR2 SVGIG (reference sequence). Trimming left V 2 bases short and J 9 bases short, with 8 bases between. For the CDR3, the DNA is TGTGCCTGGAGTCCTAGGGGTTCACCCCTCCACTTT. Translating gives CAWSPRGSPLHF.

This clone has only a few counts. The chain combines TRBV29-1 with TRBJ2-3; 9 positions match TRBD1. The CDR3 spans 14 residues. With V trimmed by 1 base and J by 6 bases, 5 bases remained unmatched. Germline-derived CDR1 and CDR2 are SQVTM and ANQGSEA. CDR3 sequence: CSVEGTGEFDTQYF. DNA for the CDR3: TGCAGCGTTGAAGGGACAGGGGAGTTCGATACGCAGTATTTT.

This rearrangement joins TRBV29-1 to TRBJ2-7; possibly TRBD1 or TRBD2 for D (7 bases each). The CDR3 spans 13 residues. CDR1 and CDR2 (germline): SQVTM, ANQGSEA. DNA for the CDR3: TGCAGTTTCAGGGGGGGATCCTCCTACGAGCAGTACTTC. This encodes CSFRGGSSYEQYF.

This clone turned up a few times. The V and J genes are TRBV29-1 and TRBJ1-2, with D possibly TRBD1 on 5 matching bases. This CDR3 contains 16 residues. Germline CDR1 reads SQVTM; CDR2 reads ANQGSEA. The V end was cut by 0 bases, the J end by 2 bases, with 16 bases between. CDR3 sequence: CSVEDPVSQGNYGYTF. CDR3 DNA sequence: TGCAGCGTTGAAGATCCAGTGTCCCAGGGCAACTATGGCTACACCTTC.

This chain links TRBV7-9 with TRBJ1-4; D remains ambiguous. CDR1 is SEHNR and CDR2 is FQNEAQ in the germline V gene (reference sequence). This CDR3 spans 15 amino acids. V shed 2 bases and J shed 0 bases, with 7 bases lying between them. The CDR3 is CASSLIMSTNEKLFF. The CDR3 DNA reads TGTGCCAGCAGCTTAATCATGTCAACTAATGAAAAACTGTTTTTT.

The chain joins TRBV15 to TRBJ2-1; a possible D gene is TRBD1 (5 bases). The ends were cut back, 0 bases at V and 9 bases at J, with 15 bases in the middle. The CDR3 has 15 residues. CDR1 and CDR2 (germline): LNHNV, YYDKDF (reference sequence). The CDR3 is CATSREGVAEGEQFF. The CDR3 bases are TGTGCCACCAGCAGAGAAGGGGTCGCCGAAGGTGAGCAGTTCTTC.

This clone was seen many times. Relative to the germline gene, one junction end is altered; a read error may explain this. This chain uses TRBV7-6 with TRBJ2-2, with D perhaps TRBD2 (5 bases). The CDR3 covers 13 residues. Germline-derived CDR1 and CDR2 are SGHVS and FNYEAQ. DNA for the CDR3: TGTGCCAGCAGCCGGCCAAGGCCCGGGGAGCTATTTTTT. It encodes CASSRPRPGELFF.

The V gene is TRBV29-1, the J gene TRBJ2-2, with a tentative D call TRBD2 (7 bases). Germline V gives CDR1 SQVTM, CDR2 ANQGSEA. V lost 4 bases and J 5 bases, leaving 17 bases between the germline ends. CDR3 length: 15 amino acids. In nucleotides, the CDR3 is TGCAGCGTTGCTGGAACGGGGGGCGCGACCGGGGAGCTGTTTTTT. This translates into CSVAGTGGATGELFF.

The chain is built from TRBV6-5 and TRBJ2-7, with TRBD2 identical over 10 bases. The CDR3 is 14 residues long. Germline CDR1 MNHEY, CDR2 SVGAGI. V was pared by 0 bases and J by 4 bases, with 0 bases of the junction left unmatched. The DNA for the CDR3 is TGTGCCAGCAGTTACTCTAGCGGGGGGTACGAGCAGTACTTC. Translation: CASSYSSGGYEQYF.

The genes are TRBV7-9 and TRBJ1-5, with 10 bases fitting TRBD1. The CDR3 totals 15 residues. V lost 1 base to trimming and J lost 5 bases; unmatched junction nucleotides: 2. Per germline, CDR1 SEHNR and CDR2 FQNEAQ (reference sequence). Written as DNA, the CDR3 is TGTGCCAGCAGCTTAGAAGGGACAGGGGATCAGCCCCAGCATTTT. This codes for CASSLEGTGDQPQHF. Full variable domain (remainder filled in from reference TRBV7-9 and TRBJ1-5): DTGVSQNPRHKITKRGQNVTFRCDPISEHNRLYWYRQTLGQGPEFLTYFQNEAQLEKSRLLSDRFSAERPKGSFSTLEIQRTEQGDSAMYLCASSLEGTGDQPQHFGDGTRLSIL.

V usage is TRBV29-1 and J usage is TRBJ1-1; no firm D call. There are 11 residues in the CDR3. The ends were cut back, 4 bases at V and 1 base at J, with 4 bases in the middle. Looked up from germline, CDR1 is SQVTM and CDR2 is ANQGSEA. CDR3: CSVARNTEAFF. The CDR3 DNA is TGCAGCGTTGCGAGGAACACTGAAGCTTTCTTT.

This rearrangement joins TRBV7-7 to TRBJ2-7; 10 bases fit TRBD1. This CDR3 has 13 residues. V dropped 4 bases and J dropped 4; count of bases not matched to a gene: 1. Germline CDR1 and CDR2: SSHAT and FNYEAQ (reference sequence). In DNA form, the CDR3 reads TGTGCCAGCAGCTGGGGACAGGGGTACGAGCAGTACTTC. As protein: CASSWGQGYEQYF.

The CDR3 protein is CASRPVEGQPQHF. In nucleotides, the CDR3 is TGTGCCAGCAGGCCGGTCGAGGGTCAGCCCCAGCATTTT. The rearrangement uses TRBV2 and TRBJ1-5; D is undetermined. The V and J ends lost 6 bases and 6 bases respectively, with 12 bases between them. Per germline, CDR1 SNHLY and CDR2 FYNNEI. The CDR3 runs 13 residues.

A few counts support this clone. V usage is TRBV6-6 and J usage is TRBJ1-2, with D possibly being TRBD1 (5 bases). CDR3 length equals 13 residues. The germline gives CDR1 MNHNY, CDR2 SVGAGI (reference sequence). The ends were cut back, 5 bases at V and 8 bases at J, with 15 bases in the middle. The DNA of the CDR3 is TGTGCCAGCAGTACCGACAGTGCGAAGGGCTACACCTTC. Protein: CASSTDSAKGYTF.

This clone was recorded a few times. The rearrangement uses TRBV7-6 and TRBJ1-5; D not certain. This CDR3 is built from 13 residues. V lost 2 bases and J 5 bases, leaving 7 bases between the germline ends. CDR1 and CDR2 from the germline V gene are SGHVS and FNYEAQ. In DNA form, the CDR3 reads TGTGCCAGCAGCTTAAACGGTGATCAGCCCCAGCATTTT. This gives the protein CASSLNGDQPQHF.